This entry features one T cell receptor (beta chain) sequence. Its antigen is not known. Germline V gene data show CDR1 as MNHNY and CDR2 as SVGAGI (reference sequence). The CDR3 contains 14 residues. Unmatched junction bases numbered 6, after V lost 6 bases and J lost 5 bases. The sample is drawn from a study of a mutant IDH1 vaccine in newly diagnosed glioma. As for the study in general: Treated patients showed a male proportion of around 62%, a female proportion of around 38%, and a mean age of around 40 years. It was radiotherapy, temozolomide, or both that patients received previously, with most receiving both.

Described time point: baseline, week 1 (first vaccination visit). Treatment reported: pre-vaccination baseline after standard-of-care therapy. Each tumor in the donors was a new WHO grade 3 or 4 astrocytoma, IDH1-mutant and ATRX-lost. Some clones are missing from TCRdb's copy, which holds only in-frame ones; the method was immunoSEQ multiplex PCR. Of about 63,000 clones listed, about 83% are singletons. Overall study results and limits: Any relationship between pseudoprogression and changes in top peripheral T cell clonotypes seemed absent.

The TCR was taken from a young woman with glioma. Some clones in this sample may be carry-over from other donors' samples. The chain links TRBV6-6 to TRBJ1-5; 8 positions match TRBD1. The specimen comprised peripheral blood mononuclear cells (PBMCs), sampled from a glioma patient treated with radiotherapy, temozolomide or both. The CDR3 region has the DNA TGTGCCAGCAGCTATCAGGGGGCTGATCAGCCCCAGCATTTT. It encodes CASSYQGADQPQHF.